The T cell receptor beta chain under discussion was sequenced for a study of blood T cell repertoires in COVID-19. Measured with immunoSEQ multiplex PCR; TCRdb has only the in-frame clones, and not every one. Of 210,000 or so clones in the sample, 88% were seen once. Points on this clone: The sample carries other DNA sequences with the same CDR3.

CDR1 LGHDT and CDR2 YNNKEL come from the germline V gene (reference sequence). The V segment lost 1 base and the J segment 5 bases; nucleotides outside the gene matches: 5. The CDR3 extends over 15 amino acids. Input material: peripheral blood. The sequence was obtained from a woman aged 40 to 49 who had recovered from COVID-19. The V call is TRBV3-1 (or the pseudogene TRBV3-2), the J call TRBJ2-5, with 9 nucleotides matching TRBD2. CDR3 protein: CASSQGLAGAETQYF. The CDR3, as DNA: TGTGCCAGCAGCCAAGGGTTAGCGGGAGCGGAGACCCAGTACTTC.